This entry concerns a single TCR beta chain. Its antigen is as yet unknown. The data originate from a study of monozygotic twins with inflammatory bowel disease. The study, taken as a whole, reports: Diversity of TCRbeta measured by inverse Simpson was lower in IBD patients than in healthy co-twins. Patients got different immunosuppressive treatments, which may have made their repertoires more variable. Evidence did not back any single strong signal or clonotype linked to IBD.

This CDR3 spans 14 amino acids. Germline-derived CDR1 and CDR2 are SGHAT and FQNNGV. In eight separate reactions per sample, cDNA was generated. From the 5' RACE reads, TCRdb lists one entry per CDR3 protein and no DNA. The listing contains around 380,000 distinct CDR3 sequences. The origin of this receptor is a human donor with ulcerative colitis or Crohn's disease, or a healthy co-twin of an affected twin (not recorded which). The sequenced sample consisted of blood. This rearrangement joins TRBV11-2 to TRBJ1-2. CDR3: CASSPGTHNYGYTF.